This TCR beta chain stems from a study of post-analysis software for immune sequencing data. Study-wide results and limits: Compared with controls, patients showed significantly lower normalized Chao1 diversity. Patients used about 5 TRBV segments, including TRBV5-6, TRBV5-1 and TRBV20-1, more often than controls.

Presence of unique molecular identifiers characterized the TCR beta cDNA libraries. TCRdb recomputed calls from the PCR reads with MiXCR, one row per CDR3 protein. The table has about 210,000 distinct CDR3 sequences, roughly 30% seen once. This clonotype was seen at least ten times. Its antigen is not identified. Trimming cost V 4 bases and J 6 bases; bases outside gene matches: 3. The length of the CDR3 is 14 residues. Germline V lookup: CDR1 SGDLS, CDR2 YYNGEE. This sequence joins TRBV9 and TRBJ2-1; 11 positions agree with TRBD2. The receptor was derived from a girl aged 2 to 17 with multiple sclerosis. The sample taken for sequencing was blood. The CDR3 DNA follows: TGTGCCAGCAGCATTGGACTAGCGGGCAATGAGCAGTTCTTC. Translated, it gives CASSIGLAGNEQFF.